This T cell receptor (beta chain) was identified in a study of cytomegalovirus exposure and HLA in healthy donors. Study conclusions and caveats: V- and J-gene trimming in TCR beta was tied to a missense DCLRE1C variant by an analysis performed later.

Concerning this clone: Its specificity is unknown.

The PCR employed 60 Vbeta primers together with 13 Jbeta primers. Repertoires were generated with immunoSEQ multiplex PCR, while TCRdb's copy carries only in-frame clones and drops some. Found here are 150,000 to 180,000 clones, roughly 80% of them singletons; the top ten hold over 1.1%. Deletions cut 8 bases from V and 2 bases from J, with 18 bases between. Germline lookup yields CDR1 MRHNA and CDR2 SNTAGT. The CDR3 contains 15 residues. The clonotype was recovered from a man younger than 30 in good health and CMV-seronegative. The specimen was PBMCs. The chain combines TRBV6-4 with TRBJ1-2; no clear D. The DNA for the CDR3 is TGTGCCAGCTCTGTAGGCCCAGGCGGGAACTATGGCTACACCTTC. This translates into CASSVGPGGNYGYTF.